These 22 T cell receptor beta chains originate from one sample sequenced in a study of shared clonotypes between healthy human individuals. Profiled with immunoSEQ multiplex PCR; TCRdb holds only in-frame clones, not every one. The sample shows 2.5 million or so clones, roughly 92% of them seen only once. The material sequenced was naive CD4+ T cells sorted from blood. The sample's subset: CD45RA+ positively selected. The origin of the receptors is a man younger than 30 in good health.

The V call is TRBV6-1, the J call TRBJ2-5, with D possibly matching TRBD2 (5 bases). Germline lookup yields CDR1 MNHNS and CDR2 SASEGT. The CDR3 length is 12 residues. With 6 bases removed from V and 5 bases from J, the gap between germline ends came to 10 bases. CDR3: CASSREGETQYF. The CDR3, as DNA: TGTGCCAGCAGCCGAGAGGGTGAGACCCAGTACTTC.

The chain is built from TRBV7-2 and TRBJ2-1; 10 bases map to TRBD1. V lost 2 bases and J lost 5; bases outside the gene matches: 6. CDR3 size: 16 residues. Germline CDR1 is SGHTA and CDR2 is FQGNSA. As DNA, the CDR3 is TGTGCCAGCAGCTTATCCGGGACAGGGGCCAACAATGAGCAGTTCTTC. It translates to CASSLSGTGANNEQFF.

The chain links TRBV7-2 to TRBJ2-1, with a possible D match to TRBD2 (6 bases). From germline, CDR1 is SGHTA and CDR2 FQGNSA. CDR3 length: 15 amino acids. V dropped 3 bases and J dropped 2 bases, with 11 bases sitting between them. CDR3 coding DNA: TGTGCCAGCAGCTTGGAGGGAGGTGCCTACAATGAGCAGTTCTTC. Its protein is CASSLEGGAYNEQFF. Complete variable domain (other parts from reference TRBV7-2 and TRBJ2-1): GAGVSQSPSNKVTEKGKDVELRCDPISGHTALYWYRQSLGQGLEFLIYFQGNSAPDKSGLPSDRFSAERTGGSVSTLTIQRTQQEDSAVYLCASSLEGGAYNEQFFGPGTRLTVL.

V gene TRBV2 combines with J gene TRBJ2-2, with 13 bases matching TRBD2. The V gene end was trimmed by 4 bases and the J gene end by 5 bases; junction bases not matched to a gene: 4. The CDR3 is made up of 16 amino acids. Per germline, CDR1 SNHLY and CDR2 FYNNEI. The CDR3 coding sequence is TGTGCCAGCAGTGGGACTAGCGGGGGTTTAACCGGGGAGCTGTTTTTT. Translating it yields CASSGTSGGLTGELFF.

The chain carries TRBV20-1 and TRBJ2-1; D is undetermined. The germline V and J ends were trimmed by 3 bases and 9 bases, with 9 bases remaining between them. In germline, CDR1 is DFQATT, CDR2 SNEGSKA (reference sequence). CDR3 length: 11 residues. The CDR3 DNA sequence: TGCAGTGCTAGTCAAGGTTTTGAGCAGTTCTTC. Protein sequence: CSASQGFEQFF.

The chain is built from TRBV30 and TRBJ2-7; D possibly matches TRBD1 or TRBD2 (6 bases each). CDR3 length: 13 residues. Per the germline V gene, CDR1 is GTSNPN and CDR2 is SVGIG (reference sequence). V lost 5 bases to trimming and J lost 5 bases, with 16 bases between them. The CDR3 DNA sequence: TGTGCCTGGGCGGGGCGGCGGGACAACGAGCAGTACTTC. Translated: CAWAGRRDNEQYF.

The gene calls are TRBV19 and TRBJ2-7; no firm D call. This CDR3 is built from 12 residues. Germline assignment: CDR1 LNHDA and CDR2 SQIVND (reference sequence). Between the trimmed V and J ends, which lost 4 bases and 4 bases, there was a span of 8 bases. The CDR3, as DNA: TGTGCCAGTAGTACAGGCCTATACGAGCAGTACTTC. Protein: CASSTGLYEQYF.

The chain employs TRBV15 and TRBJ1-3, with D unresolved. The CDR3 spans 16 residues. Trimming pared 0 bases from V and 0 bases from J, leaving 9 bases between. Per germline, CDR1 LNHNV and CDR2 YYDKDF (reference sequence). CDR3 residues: CATSRDPSGSGNTIYF. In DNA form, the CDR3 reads TGTGCCACCAGCAGAGATCCTTCGGGCTCTGGAAACACCATATATTTT.

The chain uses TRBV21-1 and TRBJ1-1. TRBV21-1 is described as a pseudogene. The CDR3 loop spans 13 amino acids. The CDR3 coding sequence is TGTGCCAGCAGCTCGTACCGGGACACTGAAGCTTTCTTT. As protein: CASSSYRDTEAFF.

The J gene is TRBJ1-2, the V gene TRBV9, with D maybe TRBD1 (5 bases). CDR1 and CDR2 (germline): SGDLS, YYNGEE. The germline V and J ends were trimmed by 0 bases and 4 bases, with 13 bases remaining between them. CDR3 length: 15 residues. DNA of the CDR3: TGTGCCAGCAGCGTAGCTGTAGGGGCCTCCTATGGCTACACCTTC. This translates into CASSVAVGASYGYTF.

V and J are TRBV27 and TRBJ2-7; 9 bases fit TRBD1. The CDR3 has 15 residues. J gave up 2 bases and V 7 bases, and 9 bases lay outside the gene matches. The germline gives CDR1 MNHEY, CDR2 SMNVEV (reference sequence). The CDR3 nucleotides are TGTGCCAGCAAAGGTTGGGGACAGGGCCCCTACGAGCAGTACTTC. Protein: CASKGWGQGPYEQYF.

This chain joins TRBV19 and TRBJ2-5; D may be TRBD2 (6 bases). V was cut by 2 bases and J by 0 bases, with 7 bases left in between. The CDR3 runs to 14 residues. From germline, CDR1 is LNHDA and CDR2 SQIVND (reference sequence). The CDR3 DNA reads TGTGCCAGTAGTATATGGAGGGACCAAGAGACCCAGTACTTC. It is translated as CASSIWRDQETQYF.

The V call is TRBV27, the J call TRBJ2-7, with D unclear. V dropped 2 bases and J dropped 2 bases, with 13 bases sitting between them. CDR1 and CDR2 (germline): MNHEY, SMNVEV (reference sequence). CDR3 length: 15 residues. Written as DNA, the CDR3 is TGTGCCAGCAGTTTAAACCCTATAGGGCCCTACGAGCAGTACTTC. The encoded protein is CASSLNPIGPYEQYF.

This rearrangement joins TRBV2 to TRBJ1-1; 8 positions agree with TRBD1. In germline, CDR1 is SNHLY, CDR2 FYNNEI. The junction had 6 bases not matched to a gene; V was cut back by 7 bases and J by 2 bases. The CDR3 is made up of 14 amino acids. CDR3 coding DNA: TGTGCCAGCAAGGGACAGGCTATTAACACTGAAGCTTTCTTT. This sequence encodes CASKGQAINTEAFF.

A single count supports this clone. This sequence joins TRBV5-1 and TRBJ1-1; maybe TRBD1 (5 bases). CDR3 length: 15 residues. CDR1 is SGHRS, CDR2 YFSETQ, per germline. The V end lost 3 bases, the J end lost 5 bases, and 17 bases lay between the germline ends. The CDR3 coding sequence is TGCGCCAGCAGCTCCATCGAGGGGTTCGGGACTGAAGCTTTCTTT. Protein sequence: CASSSIEGFGTEAFF.

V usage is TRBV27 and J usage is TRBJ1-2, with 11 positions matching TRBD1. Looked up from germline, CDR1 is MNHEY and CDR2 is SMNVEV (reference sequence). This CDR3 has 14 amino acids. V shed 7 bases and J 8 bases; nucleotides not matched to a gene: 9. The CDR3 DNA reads TGTGCCAGCACCTTCGGACAGGGGGCAGGGGGCTACACCTTC. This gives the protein CASTFGQGAGGYTF.

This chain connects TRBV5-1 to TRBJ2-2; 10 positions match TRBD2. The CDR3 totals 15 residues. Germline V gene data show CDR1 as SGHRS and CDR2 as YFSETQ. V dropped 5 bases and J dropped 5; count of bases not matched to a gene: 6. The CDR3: CASSWTSGATGELFF. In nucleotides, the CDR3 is TGCGCCAGCAGTTGGACTAGCGGAGCAACCGGGGAGCTGTTTTTT. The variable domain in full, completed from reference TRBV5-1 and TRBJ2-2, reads KAGVTQTPRYLIKTRGQQVTLSCSPISGHRSVSWYQQTPGQGLQFLFEYFSETQRNKGNFPGRFSGRQFSNSRSEMNVSTLELGDSALYLCASSWTSGATGELFFGEGSRLTVL.

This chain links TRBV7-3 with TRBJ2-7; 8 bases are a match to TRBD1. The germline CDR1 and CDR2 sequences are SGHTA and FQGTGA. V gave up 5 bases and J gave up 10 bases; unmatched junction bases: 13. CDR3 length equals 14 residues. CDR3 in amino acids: CASSPSTSGQGQYF. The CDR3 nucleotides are TGTGCCAGCAGCCCGAGTACCTCAGGACAGGGCCAGTACTTC.

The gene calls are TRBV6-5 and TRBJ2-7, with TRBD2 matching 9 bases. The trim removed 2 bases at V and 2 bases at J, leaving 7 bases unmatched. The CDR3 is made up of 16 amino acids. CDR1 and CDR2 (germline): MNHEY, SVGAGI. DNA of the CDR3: TGTGCCAGCAGTTACACAGGGGCTAGCGGGACCTACGAGCAGTACTTC. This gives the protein CASSYTGASGTYEQYF.

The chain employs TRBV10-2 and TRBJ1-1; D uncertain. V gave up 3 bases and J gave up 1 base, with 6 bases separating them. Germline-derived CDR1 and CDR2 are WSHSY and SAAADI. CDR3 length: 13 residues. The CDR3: CASSDAGNTEAFF. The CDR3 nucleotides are TGCGCCAGCAGTGACGCGGGGAACACTGAAGCTTTCTTT.

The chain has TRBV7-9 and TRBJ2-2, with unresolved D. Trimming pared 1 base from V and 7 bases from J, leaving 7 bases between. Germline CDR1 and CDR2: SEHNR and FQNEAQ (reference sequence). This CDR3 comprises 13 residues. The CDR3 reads CASSLVFGGELFF. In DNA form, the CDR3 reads TGTGCCAGCAGCTTAGTGTTCGGCGGGGAGCTGTTTTTT.

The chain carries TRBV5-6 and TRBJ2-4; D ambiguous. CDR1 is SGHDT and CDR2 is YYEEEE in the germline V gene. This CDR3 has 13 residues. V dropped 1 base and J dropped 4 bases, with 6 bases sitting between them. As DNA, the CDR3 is TGTGCCAGCAGCTTGCCCGGTAAAAACATTCAGTACTTC. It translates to CASSLPGKNIQYF.